This TCR beta chain was recorded in a study of blood T cell repertoires in COVID-19. The protocol was immunoSEQ multiplex PCR, while the TCRdb copy is restricted to in-frame clones and leaves out a portion. The data hold some 170,000 clones, with about 81% observed a single time. V was clipped by 0 bases and J by 8 bases, with 13 bases between them. The germline V gene has CDR1 LGHNA and CDR2 YNFKEQ. The CDR3 loop spans 14 amino acids. The sequence came from a human donor in a cohort sampled during active COVID-19. The chain employs TRBV4-2 and TRBJ1-2; D is unresolved. Sequences were obtained from peripheral blood. The CDR3 sequence: CASSQDLWAVGYTF. CDR3 in DNA: TGTGCCAGCAGCCAAGACCTGTGGGCAGTAGGCTACACCTTC.